The sequence of this T cell receptor (beta chain) was determined in a study of blood T cell repertoires in COVID-19. Study information: Both acute and convalescent COVID-19 samples were obtained from the United States, Italy and Spain. PBMCs, B-cell-depleted T cells, or T cells provided the cDNA or gDNA that made up the material.

The V gene lost 4 bases and the J gene lost 2 bases, with 8 bases spanning the gap. Germline V lookup: CDR1 SGHTA, CDR2 FQGNSA. CDR3 length: 13 amino acids. Authors' data handling: Amplifying reference gene primers gave estimates of nucleated cell counts. Sequenced by immunoSEQ multiplex PCR; TCRdb stores in-frame clones only, minus some. The V and J calls and clone size are taken from that table; D and trimming were inferred from the DNA. The sample lists over 85,000 clones; roughly 88% were seen once. The sequence derives from a man in his sixties with acute or convalescent COVID-19. The gene calls are TRBV7-2 and TRBJ1-2; possible D gene TRBD1, 5 bases. Material for sequencing was peripheral blood. CDR3 region: CASSYDSNYGYTF. DNA of the CDR3: TGTGCCAGCAGCTATGACAGCAACTATGGCTACACCTTC.